This record looks at one TCR beta chain sequence and its context. Only in-frame clones appear in the TCRdb table, and some are missing; sequencing was by immunoSEQ multiplex PCR. The table has about 63,000 clones, roughly nine tenths seen once; the top ten hold 10% to 11%. This specimen belongs to a study of OX40 agonist ivuxolimab in advanced cancers. The CDR3 runs to 14 residues. Trimming stripped 1 base from V and 1 base from J, with 5 bases between. Germline assignment: CDR1 SGHTA and CDR2 FQGNSA. This clonotype was obtained from an adult with an advanced solid tumor such as melanoma, head and neck, liver or kidney cancer. V usage is TRBV7-2 and J usage is TRBJ1-5; no clear D. The source was CD4+ or CD8+ T cells sorted from blood, collected in a trial of the OX40 agonist ivuxolimab. This CDR3 is CASSLGISNQPQHF. The CDR3 DNA reads TGTGCCAGCAGCTTAGGTATCAGCAATCAGCCCCAGCATTTT.